Below are 25 T cell receptor beta chains sequenced from a single sample in a study of memory CD4+ T cells and cytomegalovirus serostatus. Single viable CD3+CD4+CD8-CD45RO+ cells were sorted as the memory CD4+ T cells. Sequencing was performed with immunoSEQ multiplex PCR; in TCRdb, only in-frame clones are kept and a portion is missing. Here the sample spans under 80,000 clones, about 78% being singletons. The material sequenced was memory CD4+ T cells from blood. These receptors came from an adult in good health and CMV-seropositive.

This sequence joins TRBV30 and TRBJ1-4; 7 nucleotides line up with TRBD1. The CDR3 is 14 residues long. CDR1 and CDR2 (germline): GTSNPN, SVGIG (reference sequence). With V trimmed by 7 bases and J by 8 bases, 13 bases remained unmatched. This chain's CDR3 is CASPLKTGSEKLFF. In DNA, the CDR3 is TGTGCCTCGCCCTTGAAGACAGGGAGCGAAAAACTGTTTTTT.

The chain joins TRBV5-6 to TRBJ2-7; no firm D call. Trimming left V 4 bases short and J 0 bases short, with 11 bases between. Germline values: CDR1 SGHDT, CDR2 YYEEEE. The length of the CDR3 is 14 residues. The CDR3 nucleotides read TGTGCCAGCAGCCGTAGGGTCAGCTCCTACGAGCAGTACGTC. It encodes CASSRRVSSYEQYV.

This chain links TRBV2 with TRBJ1-5; the D gene is possibly TRBD1 (5 bases). V was trimmed by 6 bases and J by 6 bases, leaving 18 bases between them. This CDR3 has 15 residues. The germline CDR1 and CDR2 sequences are SNHLY and FYNNEI. CDR3 nucleotides: TGTGCCAGCAGCCTTACAGGTCTTTGGGGTCAGCCCCAGCATTTT. Translated: CASSLTGLWGQPQHF.

This chain joins TRBV30 and TRBJ1-1; no definite D call. The germline V gene has CDR1 GTSNPN and CDR2 SVGIG (reference sequence). The CDR3 contains 14 residues. V lost 2 bases and J 1 base, leaving 11 bases between the germline ends. Here the CDR3 reads CAWSREMRNTEAFF. For the CDR3, the DNA is TGTGCCTGGAGTCGAGAAATGCGGAACACTGAAGCTTTCTTT.

The chain combines TRBV2 with TRBJ1-3; 7 positions match TRBD1. The V gene's germline CDR1 is SNHLY and CDR2 FYNNEI. This CDR3 region has 14 residues. V gave up 9 bases and J gave up 0 bases; unmatched junction bases: 5. The CDR3 loop is CARRTGNSGNTIYF. The CDR3, as DNA: TGTGCCAGACGGACAGGAAACTCTGGAAACACCATATATTTT.

The chain employs TRBV7-2 and TRBJ2-6; no reliable D call. From germline, CDR1 is SGHTA and CDR2 FQGNSA. This CDR3 has 19 amino acids. The ends were cut back, 1 base at V and 0 bases at J, with 16 bases in the middle. CDR3 nucleotide sequence: TGTGCCAGCAGCTTAGGCGGCGGATGGAGATTCTCTGGGGCCAACGTCCTGACTTTC. Encoded protein: CASSLGGGWRFSGANVLTF.

The V and J genes are TRBV9 and TRBJ2-1; 10 bases are a match to TRBD2. Unmatched junction bases numbered 7, after V lost 4 bases and J lost 0 bases. Germline values: CDR1 SGDLS, CDR2 YYNGEE. This CDR3 is 17 amino acids long. CDR3 in DNA: TGTGCCAGCAGCCCACGAACTAGCGGGGTCTCCTACAATGAGCAGTTCTTC. Translation: CASSPRTSGVSYNEQFF.

This clone was seen only once. The chain employs TRBV18 and TRBJ2-3; D not resolved. With 2 bases removed from V and 3 bases from J, the gap between germline ends came to 3 bases. The CDR3 covers 12 residues. CDR1 and CDR2 (germline): KGHSH, LQKENI. Here the CDR3 reads CASSPRTDTQYF. The CDR3 DNA reads as TGTGCCAGCTCACCAAGGACAGATACGCAGTATTTT.

The V call is TRBV10-1, the J call TRBJ2-3; 9 bases align to TRBD2. Germline V CDR1 and CDR2: WNHNN, SYGVQD (reference sequence). The CDR3 sequence is 15 residues long. V was clipped by 0 bases and J by 8 bases; unmatched bases: 6. For the CDR3, the DNA is TGCGCCAGCAGTGAGTCGGCTAGCGGGGCAGGTACGCAGTATTTT. The encoded protein is CASSESASGAGTQYF.

This clone was picked up one time. The sample has other DNA sequences that encode this CDR3 too. The rearrangement links TRBV28 to TRBJ1-4, with 12 bases matching TRBD1. This CDR3 region has 15 residues. With V trimmed by 5 bases and J by 5 bases, 3 bases remained unmatched. Germline loops: CDR1 MDHEN, CDR2 SYDVKM. CDR3 bases: TGTGCCAGCAGTCTAGGGACAGGGGGCAATGAAAAACTGTTTTTT. Encoded protein: CASSLGTGGNEKLFF.

J is TRBJ2-3 and V is TRBV5-6; D is unclear. Per the germline V gene, CDR1 is SGHDT and CDR2 is YYEEEE. The CDR3 extends over 19 amino acids. V shed 4 bases and J shed 0 bases, with 24 bases lying between them. CDR3 loop: CASSPMAGPLSYSTDTQYF. The CDR3 DNA sequence: TGTGCCAGCAGCCCGATGGCAGGACCACTATCCTATAGCACAGATACGCAGTATTTT. The variable domain in full, with the rest retrieved from reference TRBV5-6 and TRBJ2-3, is DAGVTQSPTHLIKTRGQQVTLRCSPKSGHDTVSWYQQALGQGPQFIFQYYEEEERQRGNFPDRFSGHQFPNYSSELNVNALLLGDSALYLCASSPMAGPLSYSTDTQYFGPGTRLTVL.

The rearrangement joins TRBV4-1 to TRBJ1-1; D possibly corresponds to TRBD1 (6 bases). V was trimmed by 8 bases and J by 1 base, leaving 17 bases between them. The CDR3 length is 15 residues. The germline gives CDR1 MGHRA, CDR2 YSYEKL. The CDR3 loop is CASRTRGASNTEAFF. The CDR3 DNA reads as TGCGCCAGCCGGACAAGGGGGGCTTCGAACACTGAAGCTTTCTTT.

The V call is TRBV7-6, the J call TRBJ2-5, with D unclear. The germline V gene has CDR1 SGHVS and CDR2 FNYEAQ. The CDR3 has 12 residues. Trimming took 5 bases from V and 5 from J, leaving 9 bases between them. CDR3 in amino acids: CASSDPGETQYF. The CDR3 nucleotides are TGTGCCAGCAGCGACCCCGGGGAGACCCAGTACTTC.

The V and J genes are TRBV5-1 and TRBJ1-1; tentatively, D is TRBD1 (5 bases). Trimming stripped 4 bases from V and 0 bases from J, with 13 bases between. The germline V gene has CDR1 SGHRS and CDR2 YFSETQ. There are 15 residues in the CDR3. CDR3: CASSLRQTLNTEAFF. CDR3 DNA sequence: TGCGCCAGCAGCCTCCGACAGACCTTGAACACTGAAGCTTTCTTT.

The chain combines TRBV27 with TRBJ1-4; D not resolved. The V and J ends lost 2 bases and 2 bases respectively, with 12 bases between them. The CDR3 loop spans 16 amino acids. Germline-derived CDR1 and CDR2 are MNHEY and SMNVEV (reference sequence). The CDR3 sequence: CASSLSRFGTNEKLFF. CDR3 bases: TGTGCCAGCAGTTTAAGCAGGTTCGGCACTAATGAAAAACTGTTTTTT.

The chain carries TRBV18 and TRBJ2-3, with TRBD2 matching over 7 bases. Germline assignment: CDR1 KGHSH and CDR2 LQKENI. CDR3 length: 15 amino acids. Trimming at V came to 4 bases and at J to 4 bases, leaving 8 bases not matched to a gene. This CDR3 reads CASSRATSKPDTQYF. CDR3 DNA: TGTGCCAGCTCACGGGCGACTAGCAAGCCAGATACGCAGTATTTT.

The chain carries TRBV18 and TRBJ1-1, with a tentative D call TRBD1 (5 bases). V was clipped by 2 bases and J by 3 bases, with 10 bases between them. The germline V gene has CDR1 KGHSH and CDR2 LQKENI. The CDR3 spans 14 residues. The CDR3 nucleotides read TGTGCCAGCTCACCAGGAGCCAGGGACACTGAAGCTTTCTTT. This encodes CASSPGARDTEAFF. Based on the CDR3 plus reference TRBV18 and TRBJ1-1, the full variable domain is NAGVMQNPRHLVRRRGQEARLRCSPMKGHSHVYWYRQLPEEGLKFMVYLQKENIIDESGMPKERFSAEFPKEGPSILRIQQVVRGDSAAYFCASSPGARDTEAFFGQGTRLTVV.

The CDR3 region is CASSVDRALSYGYTF. In DNA, the CDR3 is TGTGCCAGCAGCGTAGATCGGGCTCTTAGCTATGGCTACACCTTC. The genes are TRBV9 and TRBJ1-2; no definite D call. Germline loops: CDR1 SGDLS, CDR2 YYNGEE. The ends were cut back, 0 bases at V and 4 bases at J, with 13 bases in the middle. The length of the CDR3 is 15 residues. Full variable domain (outside the CDR3, taken from reference TRBV9 and TRBJ1-2): DSGVTQTPKHLITATGQRVTLRCSPRSGDLSVYWYQQSLDQGLQFLIQYYNGEERAKGNILERFSAQQFPDLHSELNLSSLELGDSALYFCASSVDRALSYGYTFGSGTRLTVV.

In its sample, this clone was seen once. CDR3 sequence reads: CASSQRQLLGRNQPQHF. CDR3 nucleotide sequence: TGCGCCAGCAGCCAACGACAGTTGCTTGGCCGAAATCAGCCCCAGCATTTT. This chain links TRBV4-1 with TRBJ1-5, with D perhaps matching TRBD1 (5 bases). Germline CDR1 and CDR2: MGHRA and YSYEKL. CDR3 size: 17 residues. The V end was cut by 2 bases, the J end by 4 bases, with 18 bases between.

The chain has TRBV5-1 and TRBJ2-7; possibly TRBD1 for D (6 bases). CDR1 is SGHRS and CDR2 is YFSETQ in the germline V gene. The CDR3 is made up of 15 amino acids. V dropped 0 bases and J dropped 3 bases, with 13 bases sitting between them. CDR3 DNA: TGCGCCAGCAGCTTGGCGACAGGAATACACTACGAGCAGTACTTC. Its translation is CASSLATGIHYEQYF.

The chain uses TRBV11-2 and TRBJ2-7, with D unresolved. Germline V gene sequence: CDR1 SGHAT, CDR2 FQNNGV. The CDR3 is 15 residues long. Trimming cost V 0 bases and J 3 bases, with 12 bases left between them. CDR3 amino acids: CASSLDKAFGYEQYV. The DNA of the CDR3 is TGTGCCAGCAGCTTAGATAAAGCGTTCGGCTACGAGCAGTACGTC.

V usage is TRBV30 and J usage is TRBJ1-5; possibly TRBD1 for D (6 bases). The CDR3 is 13 residues long. The V gene's germline CDR1 is GTSNPN and CDR2 SVGIG (reference sequence). Trimming removed 2 bases from V and 4 bases from J, with 9 bases in between. CDR3 DNA sequence: TGTGCCTGGAGTCCACAGGGAAATCAGCCCCAGCATTTT. It yields the protein CAWSPQGNQPQHF.

This rearrangement joins TRBV18 to TRBJ1-2; possibly TRBD1 for D (6 bases). Germline V CDR1 and CDR2: KGHSH, LQKENI. Between the trimmed V and J ends, which lost 1 base and 6 bases, there was a span of 12 bases. CDR3 size: 14 residues. In DNA form, the CDR3 reads TGTGCCAGCTCACCACAGGACAGCTGGAATGGCTACACCTTC. Translation: CASSPQDSWNGYTF.

The V call is TRBV6-1, the J call TRBJ2-5; D is possibly TRBD1 (6 bases). CDR1 and CDR2 from the germline V gene are MNHNS and SASEGT. Trimming took 5 bases from V and 4 from J, leaving 17 bases between them. This CDR3 has 15 residues. The CDR3, as DNA: TGTGCCAGCAGTCCCTCGTGGGGGCCGGGAGAGACCCAGTACTTC. It encodes CASSPSWGPGETQYF.

V and J are TRBV30 and TRBJ1-5; D gene uncertain. Trimming cost V 0 bases and J 6 bases, with 9 bases left between them. The CDR3 covers 13 residues. Germline CDR1 reads GTSNPN; CDR2 reads SVGIG (reference sequence). DNA of the CDR3: TGTGCCTGGAGTGTAGCGTTGGGTCAGCCCCAGCATTTT. Translation: CAWSVALGQPQHF.